These T cell receptor beta chains were read from a single sample in a study of PD-L1 blockade in urothelial cancer. This table comes from immunoSEQ multiplex PCR, and its TCRdb copy is limited to in-frame clones, with some not included. The sample lists some 52,000 clones, approximately 77% occurring once. Sample: PBMCs, taken around atezolizumab (anti-PD-L1) treatment. These receptors came from a man between 65 and 80 years old with urothelial cancer. Each CDR3 is given without its conserved first and last residue. Fields, in order: J gene, V gene, CDR3 protein.

TRBJ2-1 | TRBV28 | ASSFGSREGGNEQF
TRBJ2-7 | TRBV11-3 | ASSPAGTGVSYEQY
TRBJ1-1 | TRBV7-3 | ASSSQKNTEAF
TRBJ1-2 | TRBV4-1 | ASSHWPKQGRNYGYT
TRBJ2-3 | TRBV2 | ASSGGGPSTDTQY
TRBJ2-1 | TRBV7-2 | ASSSRPRSGTYNEQF
TRBJ1-1 | TRBV19 | ASRVTGRNTEAF
TRBJ1-2 | TRBV29-1 | SVDMTGNYGYT
TRBJ2-7 | TRBV6-5 | ASSRTGKTYEQY
TRBJ1-5 | TRBV7-8 | ASSRDRVNNQPQH
TRBJ2-7 | TRBV5-4 | ASSPTPGYEQY
TRBJ1-5 | TRBV7-2 | ASSQQGYGNQPQH
TRBJ2-7 | TRBV29-1 | SVLLDSLSGQY
TRBJ2-2 | TRBV7-9 | ASTPRVGQTNTGELF
TRBJ2-3 | TRBV21-1 | ASTSRDNSSTDTQY
TRBJ2-5 | TRBV11-3 | ASSSVGREETQY
TRBJ2-1 | TRBV7-3 | ASSLTLQDNEQF
TRBJ2-7 | TRBV10-3 | AINLGQGYEQY
TRBJ2-3 | TRBV6-1 | ASSEYWTGGLQTQY
TRBJ1-4 | TRBV2 | ASNPAATNEKLF
TRBJ2-1 | TRBV6-6 | ASTRTEDNNEQF
TRBJ2-1 | TRBV2 | ASTLMGLEYNEQF
TRBJ1-5 | TRBV7-2 | ASSSSPSRNQPQH
TRBJ2-3 | TRBV14 | ASSRGGLAGDDTQY
TRBJ2-7 | TRBV6-1 | ASSTGIEQY
TRBJ1-2 | TRBV19 | ASSIGQGPNYGYT
TRBJ1-4 | TRBV7-9 | ASVTGGTLNEKLF
TRBJ2-2 | TRBV14 | ASSQDLLGELF
TRBJ1-2 | TRBV18 | ASSSGTGNGYT
TRBJ2-1 | TRBV5-4 | ASSLDRATGEQF
TRBJ2-7 | TRBV7-2 | ASSPRDRLYEQY
TRBJ2-6 | TRBV2 | ASRTGQGNSGANVLT